These 12 T cell receptor beta chains originate from one sample sequenced in a study of T-cell reconstitution after alpha-beta-depleted transplantation in children. Molecular barcoding with unique molecular identifiers was used for the TCRbeta library. In TCRdb, the PCR reads were re-called with MiXCR into one record per CDR3 protein. The top ten clones hold 3.3% of a sample with 500,000 to 600,000 distinct CDR3 sequences, around 20% of them seen once. This specimen consisted of PBMCs from the stem cell graft donor, obtained from the stem cell graft. Receptors were obtained from a human donor who donated a stem cell graft to a child with acute lymphoblastic leukemia.

This clonotype has more than one count but fewer than ten. The J gene is TRBJ1-2, the V gene TRBV4-1; D possibly corresponds to TRBD1 (6 bases). Germline values: CDR1 MGHRA, CDR2 YSYEKL. V lost 0 bases and J lost 4, with 18 bases in between. CDR3 length: 17 residues. CDR3 sequence reads: CASSQDYGNWDTYGYTF. In nucleotides, the CDR3 is TGCGCCAGCAGCCAAGATTATGGAAATTGGGACACCTATGGCTACACCTTC.

This clonotype has a handful of counts. J is TRBJ1-5 and V is TRBV12-3 or TRBV12-4, with a tentative D call TRBD1 (6 bases). Trimming shortened V by 3 bases and J by 1 base, and 13 bases separated the two germline ends. The CDR3 has 16 amino acids. The CDR3 protein is CASSFRTVGSNQPQHF. CDR3 nucleotides: TGTGCCAGCAGTTTTAGGACAGTCGGGAGCAATCAGCCCCAGCATTTT.

The V call is TRBV5-1, the J call TRBJ2-7; D is undetermined. The CDR3 is made up of 12 amino acids. The V gene lost 4 bases and the J gene lost 2 bases, with 7 bases spanning the gap. Germline CDR1 reads SGHRS; CDR2 reads YFSETQ. The CDR3 region has the DNA TGCGCCAGCAGCATCCGGCCCTACGAGCAGTACTTC. Translating it yields CASSIRPYEQYF.

This clonotype has only a few counts. The J gene is TRBJ2-5, the V gene TRBV27, with 9 positions matching TRBD1. V shed 3 bases, J shed 6 bases, and the junction held 11 bases outside the gene matches. Germline V gene sequence: CDR1 MNHEY, CDR2 SMNVEV (reference sequence). This CDR3 spans 16 amino acids. CDR3 protein: CASSFILGQGLQTQYF. The DNA of the CDR3 is TGTGCCAGCAGTTTTATCTTGGGACAGGGTCTACAGACCCAGTACTTC.

About this clonotype itself: The junction departs from the called germline gene at one end, perhaps through a read error. The chain recombines TRBV7-2 with TRBJ2-1, with D possibly TRBD1 on 5 matching bases. This CDR3 spans 14 amino acids. Per the germline V gene, CDR1 is SGHTA and CDR2 is FQGNSA. CDR3 sequence: CASSGSRVPNKQFF. CDR3 coding DNA: TGTGCCAGCAGCGGGTCCAGGGTCCCCAATAAGCAGTTCTTC.

The rearrangement joins TRBV20-1 to TRBJ2-7; D perhaps matches TRBD2 (6 bases). The CDR3 runs 12 residues. Germline V gene data show CDR1 as DFQATT and CDR2 as SNEGSKA (reference sequence). The V and J ends lost 5 bases and 6 bases respectively, with 14 bases between them. CDR3 bases: TGCAGTGCTGTGCAGCGAGCGGGCGAGCAGTACTTC. Its protein product is CSAVQRAGEQYF.

The table lists this clonotype with a few counts. The chain combines TRBV20-1 with TRBJ2-1; no clear D. From germline, CDR1 is DFQATT and CDR2 SNEGSKA (reference sequence). The CDR3 loop spans 12 amino acids. Trimming removed 8 bases from V and 3 bases from J, with 11 bases in between. The CDR3 loop is CSTLTYYNEQFF. The DNA of the CDR3 is TGCAGTACCTTGACATACTACAATGAGCAGTTCTTC.

This clonotype was detected only a few times. The chain links TRBV27 to TRBJ2-7; the D is unclear. Germline CDR1 and CDR2: MNHEY and SMNVEV (reference sequence). Trimming shortened V by 4 bases and J by 3 bases, and 13 bases separated the two germline ends. The CDR3 loop spans 14 amino acids. In DNA, the CDR3 is TGTGCCAGCAGTTACCGAAGTTTGGTCTACGAGCAGTACTTC. Encoded protein: CASSYRSLVYEQYF.

The chain recombines TRBV5-1 with TRBJ1-1, with 12 bases matching TRBD1. Trimming removed 5 bases from V and 11 bases from J; junction bases left unmatched: 13. The CDR3 consists of 15 residues. Germline assignment: CDR1 SGHRS and CDR2 YFSETQ. The CDR3 bases are TGCGCCAGCAGTCACGCCCTGGGACAGGGGGCTCTCGCTTTCTTT. This codes for CASSHALGQGALAFF.

The sample holds a few counts of this clonotype. The rearrangement uses TRBV19 and TRBJ2-6, with TRBD1 identical over 7 bases. CDR3 length equals 23 residues. With V trimmed by 5 bases and J by 1 base, 26 bases remained unmatched. The germline V gene encodes CDR1 LNHDA and CDR2 SQIVND (reference sequence). CDR3 nucleotides: TGTGCCAGTAGTCTTCGGACAGGTCGGTGGCCCGAAGGACCCCAATCTGGGGCCAACGTCCTGACTTTC. Translating gives CASSLRTGRWPEGPQSGANVLTF.

This chain joins TRBV19 and TRBJ2-7; the D is unclear. The CDR3 has 13 residues. Trimming cost V 8 bases and J 3 bases, with 14 bases left between them. Germline CDR1 LNHDA, CDR2 SQIVND (reference sequence). In DNA form, the CDR3 reads TGTGCCAGTTCCCCTGCGTTCGACTACGAGCAGTACTTC. It codes for CASSPAFDYEQYF.

This chain links TRBV20-1 with TRBJ2-5; TRBD1 matches at 7 bases. The CDR3 loop spans 13 amino acids. Germline trimming cut 6 bases from V and 4 bases from J; bases unmatched to any gene: 8. CDR1 DFQATT and CDR2 SNEGSKA come from the germline V gene (reference sequence). CDR3 nucleotides: TGCAGTGCCCGTGACAGGGTGGGAGAGACCCAGTACTTC. The encoded protein is CSARDRVGETQYF.